The 22 T cell receptor beta chains listed next were all sequenced from one sample in a study of cytomegalovirus exposure and HLA in healthy donors. PCR employed 60 Vbeta and 13 Jbeta primers. The table came from immunoSEQ multiplex PCR; TCRdb's copy has only in-frame clones and leaves some out. The sample shows 100,000 to 150,000 clones, 17% of them seen only once. The sample comprised PBMCs. These receptors all come from a female donor in good health and CMV-seropositive.

The genes are TRBV27 and TRBJ2-7; 8 bases map to TRBD1. After removal of 0 bases from V and 0 bases from J, the junction contained 7 bases not matched to a gene. There are 17 residues in the CDR3. Germline V gene lookup returns CDR1 MNHEY and CDR2 SMNVEV (reference sequence). CDR3 amino acids: CASSLSSPGQVSYEQYF. The CDR3 nucleotides are TGTGCCAGCAGTTTATCATCCCCGGGACAGGTCTCCTACGAGCAGTACTTC.

With respect to this clone: The sample holds other DNA sequences that translate to the same CDR3. The J gene is TRBJ1-2, the V gene TRBV7-9; the D gene is possibly TRBD1 (5 bases). There are 14 residues in the CDR3. The germline V gene has CDR1 SEHNR and CDR2 FQNEAQ (reference sequence). V gave up 4 bases and J gave up 3 bases, with 12 bases separating them. The DNA of the CDR3 is TGTGCCAGCAGCTCCGGGACTGGCCACTATGGCTACACCTTC. It encodes CASSSGTGHYGYTF. The full variable domain, rest sourced from reference TRBV7-9 and TRBJ1-2, is DTGVSQNPRHKITKRGQNVTFRCDPISEHNRLYWYRQTLGQGPEFLTYFQNEAQLEKSRLLSDRFSAERPKGSFSTLEIQRTEQGDSAMYLCASSSGTGHYGYTFGSGTRLTVV.

In its sample, this clone was seen a few times. This sequence joins TRBV6-5 and TRBJ2-1, with D maybe TRBD1 (6 bases). Trimming pared 6 bases from V and 8 bases from J, leaving 20 bases between. The CDR3 is 15 amino acids. Germline CDR1 MNHEY, CDR2 SVGAGI. The CDR3 here is CASRNRALLFHEQFF. CDR3 nucleotides: TGTGCCAGCAGAAACAGGGCCCTACTGTTCCATGAGCAGTTCTTC.

This clone occurred a few times. The V and J genes are TRBV11-3 and TRBJ2-1; D possibly corresponds to TRBD1 (5 bases). Germline CDR1 is SGHNT and CDR2 is YENEEA. The CDR3 spans 13 residues. With 1 base removed from V and 6 bases from J, the gap between germline ends came to 7 bases. As DNA, the CDR3 is TGTGCCAGCAGCTTAGGACAGTTCAATGAGCAGTTCTTC. Amino acid sequence: CASSLGQFNEQFF.

The sample holds a few counts of this clone. V and J are TRBV13 and TRBJ2-3; 10 bases fit TRBD2. After removal of 5 bases from V and 1 base from J, the junction contained 6 bases not matched to a gene. This CDR3 region has 16 residues. Looked up from germline, CDR1 is PRHDT and CDR2 is FYEKMQ (reference sequence). This CDR3 is CASSPTLAGGTDTQYF. Here the CDR3 DNA reads TGTGCCAGCAGCCCCACCCTAGCGGGGGGCACAGATACGCAGTATTTT.

The J gene is TRBJ2-5, the V gene TRBV27; 8 bases fit TRBD2. The CDR3 is 14 residues long. With 3 bases clipped from V and 4 bases from J, the junction kept 4 bases outside the gene matches. Germline V gives CDR1 MNHEY, CDR2 SMNVEV (reference sequence). The CDR3 loop reads CASSFGLAGETQYF. In nucleotides, the CDR3 is TGTGCCAGCAGTTTTGGGCTAGCGGGAGAGACCCAGTACTTC.

J is TRBJ2-5 and V is TRBV30; D might be TRBD2 (6 bases). This CDR3 has 14 amino acids. The V and J ends lost 1 base and 1 base respectively, with 10 bases between them. Germline loops: CDR1 GTSNPN, CDR2 SVGIG (reference sequence). CDR3 DNA: TGTGCCTGGAGTGGAGTAGCGGTCCAAGAGACCCAGTACTTC. It codes for CAWSGVAVQETQYF. The full variable domain, with the rest looked up from reference TRBV30 and TRBJ2-5, is SQTIHQWPATLVQPVGSPLSLECTVEGTSNPNLYWYRQAAGRGLQLLFYSVGIGQISSEVPQNLSASRPQDRQFILSSKKLLLSDSGFYLCAWSGVAVQETQYFGPGTRLLVL.

This clone was observed a handful of times. V and J are TRBV6-1 and TRBJ2-7; possible D gene TRBD2, 6 bases. Germline assignment: CDR1 MNHNS and CDR2 SASEGT. This CDR3 is built from 11 residues. The V gene lost 10 bases and the J gene lost 1 base, with 8 bases spanning the gap. As DNA, the CDR3 is TGTGCCATTGCGGGGTCCTACGAGCAGTACTTC. It encodes CAIAGSYEQYF.

This clone was seen a few times. The junction departs from germline at one end; a sequencing error may be responsible. The V and J genes are TRBV27 and TRBJ2-7; D possibly corresponds to TRBD2 (6 bases). Germline CDR1 MNHEY, CDR2 SMNVEV (reference sequence). This CDR3 region has 12 residues. The CDR3 bases are TGTGCCAGCGGTTTACGGGGGAGCGAGCAGTACTTC. Its protein product is CASGLRGSEQYF.

This clone was detected a few times. This chain uses TRBV5-1 with TRBJ1-2; 8 nucleotides align to TRBD1. V was clipped by 4 bases and J by 8 bases; unmatched bases: 10. The germline CDR1 and CDR2 sequences are SGHRS and YFSETQ. The CDR3 extends over 14 amino acids. This chain's CDR3 is CASSPDREFWGYTF. The DNA of the CDR3 is TGCGCCAGCAGCCCGGACAGGGAGTTTTGGGGCTACACCTTC.

This clone was counted a few times. This chain links TRBV14 with TRBJ2-1, with 10 bases that match TRBD2. Unmatched junction bases numbered 5, after V lost 5 bases and J lost 4 bases. This CDR3 has 15 residues. Germline CDR1 and CDR2: SGHDN and FVKESK. The CDR3 is CASSTTSGRYNEQFF. CDR3 coding DNA: TGTGCCAGCAGCACGACTAGCGGGCGATACAATGAGCAGTTCTTC. Based on the CDR3 plus reference TRBV14 and TRBJ2-1, the full variable domain is EAGVTQFPSHSVIEKGQTVTLRCDPISGHDNLYWYRRVMGKEIKFLLHFVKESKQDESGMPNNRFLAERTGGTYSTLKVQPAELEDSGVYFCASSTTSGRYNEQFFGPGTRLTVL.

The genes are TRBV5-1 and TRBJ2-3; the match to TRBD2 covers 8 bases. Losses at the gene ends were 6 bases for V and 4 bases for J; bases not matched to a gene: 7. Per germline, CDR1 SGHRS and CDR2 YFSETQ. The CDR3 is 14 amino acids. The CDR3 here is CASTGAGAADTQYF. The CDR3 region has the DNA TGCGCCAGCACCGGAGCGGGAGCTGCAGATACGCAGTATTTT.

This clone was counted between two and nine times. The chain combines TRBV18 with TRBJ2-3; 9 bases are shared with TRBD1. Germline V gene data show CDR1 as KGHSH and CDR2 as LQKENI. This CDR3 is built from 15 residues. The ends lost 7 bases at V and 0 bases at J; junction bases unmatched: 5. CDR3 bases: TGTGCCAGCTGGTCCGGGACAGGGAGCACAGATACGCAGTATTTT. Residues: CASWSGTGSTDTQYF. Drawing the rest from reference TRBV18 and TRBJ2-3, the complete variable domain is NAGVMQNPRHLVRRRGQEARLRCSPMKGHSHVYWYRQLPEEGLKFMVYLQKENIIDESGMPKERFSAEFPKEGPSILRIQQVVRGDSAAYFCASWSGTGSTDTQYFGPGTRLTVL.

The chain carries TRBV11-2 and TRBJ2-7, with unresolved D. V lost 8 bases and J lost 1, with 9 bases in between. The CDR3 sequence is 12 residues long. Germline V gives CDR1 SGHAT, CDR2 FQNNGV. CDR3 nucleotide sequence: TGTGCCAGCCAGACTGGGTCCTACGAGCAGTACTTC. This translates into CASQTGSYEQYF.

The rearrangement links TRBV29-1 to TRBJ2-1; TRBD1 matches at 11 bases. V dropped 5 bases and J dropped 4; count of bases not matched to a gene: 4. Germline V gene data show CDR1 as SQVTM and CDR2 as ANQGSEA. CDR3 length equals 14 residues. The DNA for the CDR3 is TGCAGCGTTCCTCGGGACAGGGGGTACAATGAGCAGTTCTTC. As protein: CSVPRDRGYNEQFF.

This chain uses TRBV5-1 with TRBJ1-1; D uncertain. Looked up from germline, CDR1 is SGHRS and CDR2 is YFSETQ. The CDR3 has 14 amino acids. Trimming left V 2 bases short and J 4 bases short, with 12 bases between. The CDR3 loop reads CASSLDRGSTEAFF. The CDR3 bases are TGCGCCAGCAGCTTAGACCGGGGAAGCACTGAAGCTTTCTTT. The full variable domain, with the rest looked up from reference TRBV5-1 and TRBJ1-1, is KAGVTQTPRYLIKTRGQQVTLSCSPISGHRSVSWYQQTPGQGLQFLFEYFSETQRNKGNFPGRFSGRQFSNSRSEMNVSTLELGDSALYLCASSLDRGSTEAFFGQGTRLTVV.

The chain links TRBV5-1 to TRBJ1-1; tentatively, D is TRBD1 (5 bases). V gave up 4 bases and J gave up 5 bases, with 9 bases separating them. The V gene's germline CDR1 is SGHRS and CDR2 YFSETQ. The CDR3 has 12 amino acids. DNA of the CDR3: TGCGCCAGCAGCCCCGGGGGGACTGAAGCTTTCTTT. It codes for CASSPGGTEAFF.

This chain uses TRBV7-8 with TRBJ1-5, with D hard to call. The CDR3 is 12 amino acids. V lost 6 bases and J lost 8, with 11 bases in between. The germline gives CDR1 SGHVS, CDR2 FQNEAQ. The CDR3 nucleotides read TGTGCCAGCAGTAGAATCGGTAAGCCCCAGCATTTT. Its protein product is CASSRIGKPQHF.

This clone has just a few counts. The chain links TRBV21-1 to TRBJ2-7; the D call of TRBD2 is as the table states it, not checked on the DNA. TRBV21-1 is a recognized pseudogene. The CDR3 length is 15 residues. CDR3 DNA sequence: TGTGCCAGCAGCAAGAGAAGCGGGAGAGTATACGAGCAGTACTTC. Translating gives CASSKRSGRVYEQYF.

The J gene is TRBJ2-7, the V gene TRBV28; 9 nucleotides agree with TRBD1. The CDR3 has 15 amino acids. Germline V gene data show CDR1 as MDHEN and CDR2 as SYDVKM. V shed 1 base and J 4 bases; nucleotides not matched to a gene: 5. CDR3 DNA sequence: TGTGCCAGCAGTTTATTAGGGACAGGGCGATACGAGCAGTACTTC. It specifies CASSLLGTGRYEQYF.

This clone was seen a single time. The genes are TRBV28 and TRBJ2-7, with TRBD2 matching over 9 bases. The germline gives CDR1 MDHEN, CDR2 SYDVKM. This CDR3 has 16 amino acids. The V and J ends lost 2 bases and 3 bases, in that order; junction bases with no gene match: 8. The CDR3 DNA is TGTGCCAGCAGTTTACTCGCTAGCGGGGTGCTCTACGAGCAGTACTTC. Amino acid sequence: CASSLLASGVLYEQYF. The full variable domain, with the rest looked up from reference TRBV28 and TRBJ2-7, is DVKVTQSSRYLVKRTGEKVFLECVQDMDHENMFWYRQDPGLGLRLIYFSYDVKMKEKGDIPEGYSVSREKKERFSLILESASTNQTSMYLCASSLLASGVLYEQYFGPGTRLTVT.

The genes are TRBV18 and TRBJ1-2; possibly TRBD1 for D (6 bases). This CDR3 is built from 15 residues. Germline V CDR1 and CDR2: KGHSH, LQKENI. Trimming took 3 bases from V and 2 from J, leaving 13 bases between them. Here the CDR3 reads CASSPYYGGNYGYTF. For the CDR3, the DNA is TGTGCCAGCTCACCTTACTATGGGGGCAACTATGGCTACACCTTC.